One sample yielded the 27 T cell receptor beta chains listed below, sequenced in a study of OX40 agonist ivuxolimab in advanced cancers. Here immunoSEQ multiplex PCR was the method, and the copy in TCRdb shows in-frame clones only, minus some. Among 43,000 or so clones listed, roughly 86% were seen once. Here the sequenced sample was CD4+ or CD8+ T cells sorted from blood, taken in a trial of the OX40 agonist ivuxolimab. These receptors all come from an adult with an advanced solid tumor such as melanoma, head and neck, liver or kidney cancer.

The chain employs TRBV5-6 and TRBJ2-1; no clear D. Trimming left V 0 bases short and J 10 bases short, with 8 bases between. Germline V gives CDR1 SGHDT, CDR2 YYEEEE. The CDR3 totals 12 residues. The CDR3 region has the DNA TGTGCCAGCAGCTTGGGTAGTCGGGAGCAGTTCTTC. Translation gives CASSLGSREQFF.

The gene calls are TRBV11-2 and TRBJ2-2; D is unclear. CDR3 size: 13 residues. Trimming removed 0 bases from V and 4 bases from J, with 3 bases in between. Germline V gene data show CDR1 as SGHAT and CDR2 as FQNNGV. The CDR3, as DNA: TGTGCCAGCAGCTTAGAGACCACCGGGGAGCTGTTTTTT. It encodes CASSLETTGELFF.

In this sample, this clone turned up once. The V gene is TRBV7-2, the J gene TRBJ1-4; TRBD1 matches 8 bases. V lost 4 bases and J lost 5; bases outside the gene matches: 6. This CDR3 has 15 residues. CDR1 SGHTA and CDR2 FQGNSA come from the germline V gene. The CDR3 loop is CASSSRGQANEKLFF. In nucleotides, the CDR3 is TGTGCCAGCAGCTCGAGGGGACAGGCGAATGAAAAACTGTTTTTT.

This clone was detected only a few times. The rearrangement uses TRBV9 and TRBJ1-1; D is possibly TRBD1 (5 bases). Germline assignment: CDR1 SGDLS and CDR2 YYNGEE. Trimming took off 2 bases at V and 0 bases at J, with 8 bases between the two ends. CDR3 length: 14 residues. CDR3 in amino acids: CASSVKGMNTEAFF. The CDR3 coding sequence is TGTGCCAGCAGCGTGAAGGGGATGAACACTGAAGCTTTCTTT.

The gene calls are TRBV6-5 and TRBJ2-7; possible D gene TRBD1, 5 bases. Germline CDR1 and CDR2: MNHEY and SVGAGI. The CDR3 spans 15 residues. V was cut by 2 bases and J by 0 bases, with 11 bases left in between. CDR3 DNA sequence: TGTGCCAGCAGTTACACAGGCGTGGACTCCTACGAGCAGTACTTC. Amino acid sequence: CASSYTGVDSYEQYF.

The CDR3 spells CASSQGKAGEGDTQYF. CDR3 coding DNA: TGCGCCAGCAGCCAAGGGAAGGCGGGAGAAGGAGATACGCAGTATTTT. J is TRBJ2-3 and V is TRBV4-1; TRBD2 agrees at 7 bases. The CDR3 runs 16 residues. With 1 base clipped from V and 5 bases from J, the junction kept 9 bases outside the gene matches. Germline CDR1 and CDR2: MGHRA and YSYEKL.

This chain links TRBV29-1 with TRBJ2-7, with 8 bases matching TRBD2. Per germline, CDR1 SQVTM and CDR2 ANQGSEA. With 5 bases clipped from V and 0 bases from J, the junction kept 3 bases outside the gene matches. The CDR3 is 13 amino acids. The CDR3 sequence: CSVLAGSSYEQYF. Here the CDR3 DNA reads TGCAGCGTTTTAGCGGGGTCCTCCTACGAGCAGTACTTC.

V and J are TRBV7-9 and TRBJ1-5; 9 bases align to TRBD1. The germline gives CDR1 SEHNR, CDR2 FQNEAQ (reference sequence). This CDR3 has 12 amino acids. V trimming: 8 bases; J trimming: 4 bases; junction bases outside the gene matches: 0. CDR3 sequence: CASGTGNQPQHF. The CDR3 region has the DNA TGTGCCAGCGGGACAGGGAATCAGCCCCAGCATTTT.

By proportion, this clone is medium-sized. The V gene is TRBV27, the J gene TRBJ1-6; D unclear. The ends were cut back, 2 bases at V and 7 bases at J, with 9 bases in the middle. CDR1 is MNHEY, CDR2 SMNVEV, per germline (reference sequence). CDR3 length equals 14 residues. The CDR3 region has the DNA TGTGCCAGCAGTTTAAGTAGAGGGAATTCACCCCTCCACTTT. Amino acid sequence: CASSLSRGNSPLHF.

This chain links TRBV4-1 with TRBJ2-7; D is possibly TRBD1 (6 bases). Trimming stripped 5 bases from V and 7 bases from J, with 21 bases between. This CDR3 comprises 15 residues. Germline V lookup: CDR1 MGHRA, CDR2 YSYEKL. The CDR3 spells CASSDQGLGRGEQYF. The CDR3 DNA sequence: TGCGCCAGCAGCGACCAGGGGCTGGGGCGTGGGGAGCAGTACTTC.

The chain has TRBV7-8 and TRBJ1-5; D not certain. V shed 1 base and J shed 3 bases, with 7 bases lying between them. The CDR3 has 14 residues. CDR1 is SGHVS and CDR2 is FQNEAQ in the germline V gene. CDR3 DNA sequence: TGTGCCAGCAGCTTAGATAGGTACAATCAGCCCCAGCATTTT. Amino acid sequence: CASSLDRYNQPQHF.

This chain joins TRBV9 and TRBJ2-4; 11 bases are a match to TRBD2. Germline CDR1 is SGDLS and CDR2 is YYNGEE. The CDR3 consists of 19 residues. J lost 1 base, V lost 3 bases, and 12 bases had no gene match. CDR3 protein: CASSAGLADNPGAKNIQYF. DNA for the CDR3: TGTGCCAGCAGCGCGGGACTAGCGGATAATCCGGGGGCCAAAAACATTCAGTACTTC.

V is TRBV7-9 and J is TRBJ1-1; a weak D match, TRBD1 (5 bases). CDR1 SEHNR and CDR2 FQNEAQ come from the germline V gene (reference sequence). The CDR3 covers 15 residues. V shed 1 base and J shed 0 bases, with 9 bases lying between them. The CDR3 sequence: CASSLGGRMNTEAFF. In nucleotides, the CDR3 is TGTGCCAGCAGCTTAGGGGGGAGGATGAACACTGAAGCTTTCTTT.

V is TRBV19 and J is TRBJ2-2, with 8 bases fitting TRBD2. Germline V gene sequence: CDR1 LNHDA, CDR2 SQIVND (reference sequence). The J segment lost 5 bases and the V segment lost 2 bases, leaving 4 bases of the junction unmatched. The CDR3 is 15 amino acids. The CDR3 region is CASSISASGTGELFF. The DNA of the CDR3 is TGTGCCAGTAGTATATCGGCTAGCGGGACCGGGGAGCTGTTTTTT.

V gene TRBV6-5 combines with J gene TRBJ2-7, with D possibly TRBD2 on 6 matching bases. Trimming stripped 0 bases from V and 4 bases from J, with 10 bases between. This CDR3 has 14 residues. CDR1 is MNHEY and CDR2 is SVGAGI in the germline V gene. CDR3 in amino acids: CASSYSLGGYEQYF. In DNA, the CDR3 is TGTGCCAGCAGTTACTCGCTCGGGGGTTACGAGCAGTACTTC.

This chain uses TRBV27 with TRBJ2-7; 8 bases match TRBD1. The CDR3 is 14 amino acids. CDR1 and CDR2 from the germline V gene are MNHEY and SMNVEV (reference sequence). With 6 bases clipped from V and 4 bases from J, the junction kept 8 bases outside the gene matches. CDR3 in DNA: TGTGCCAGCAGCTCCCGGGACAGGCGTTACGAGCAGTACTTC. Its protein is CASSSRDRRYEQYF.

The table lists this clone with a few counts. This chain joins TRBV2 and TRBJ2-3; no clear D. The CDR3 is 14 amino acids. Germline V gives CDR1 SNHLY, CDR2 FYNNEI. V lost 7 bases and J lost 7, with 18 bases in between. CDR3 loop: CASKPWAEVNTQYF. CDR3 nucleotide sequence: TGTGCCAGCAAACCCTGGGCAGAAGTAAATACGCAGTATTTT.

The chain has TRBV6-1 and TRBJ2-7; 9 bases match TRBD1. Germline V gene data show CDR1 as MNHNS and CDR2 as SASEGT. V lost 11 bases, J lost 1 base, and 9 bases stayed unmatched. The CDR3 runs 14 residues. The CDR3 sequence: CAGGEGTGSYEQYF. The CDR3 bases are TGTGCCGGCGGCGAGGGGACAGGGTCCTACGAGCAGTACTTC.

The chain couples TRBV10-2 to TRBJ2-7; 8 positions match TRBD2. Per germline, CDR1 WSHSY and CDR2 SAAADI. The CDR3 is made up of 12 amino acids. With V trimmed by 6 bases and J by 2 bases, 0 bases remained unmatched. In nucleotides, the CDR3 is TGCGCCAGCAGGGGACTAGCCTACGAGCAGTACTTC. Translating gives CASRGLAYEQYF.

V gene TRBV7-9 combines with J gene TRBJ2-1; TRBD1 is a possible D gene (5 bases). Germline V gives CDR1 SEHNR, CDR2 FQNEAQ (reference sequence). V was trimmed by 5 bases and J by 3 bases, leaving 14 bases between them. The CDR3 sequence is 15 residues long. The CDR3 reads CASSPKVQGYNEQFF. CDR3 nucleotides: TGTGCCAGCAGCCCTAAGGTGCAGGGCTACAATGAGCAGTTCTTC.

The chain links TRBV11-2 to TRBJ1-2, with D possibly being TRBD1 (5 bases). V was shortened by 5 bases and J by 7 bases, with 14 bases between the two germline ends. Germline-derived CDR1 and CDR2 are SGHAT and FQNNGV. The CDR3 consists of 13 residues. CDR3 sequence: CASSVERGGGYTF. The CDR3 DNA sequence: TGTGCCAGCAGCGTTGAGAGGGGAGGTGGCTACACCTTC.

This clone was seen repeatedly, ten times or more. This rearrangement joins TRBV18 to TRBJ2-5; 9 nucleotides agree with TRBD1. Germline values: CDR1 KGHSH, CDR2 LQKENI. The V and J ends lost 3 bases and 3 bases, in that order; junction bases with no gene match: 8. This CDR3 is built from 16 residues. The CDR3 spells CASSPTQGASKETQYF. As DNA, the CDR3 is TGTGCCAGCTCACCTACACAGGGGGCTAGTAAAGAGACCCAGTACTTC.

J is TRBJ1-6 and V is TRBV6-5; no firm D call. Germline lookup yields CDR1 MNHEY and CDR2 SVGAGI. Trimming cost V 2 bases and J 10 bases, with 15 bases left between them. CDR3 length: 15 residues. The CDR3 region has the DNA TGTGCCAGCAGTTACAGAGTAGAGGCAGCCTCACCCCTCCACTTT. This codes for CASSYRVEAASPLHF.

The J gene is TRBJ2-1, the V gene TRBV10-3; D remains ambiguous. CDR3 length: 15 residues. Germline V gene lookup returns CDR1 ENHRY and CDR2 SYGVKD. Between the trimmed V and J ends, which lost 2 bases and 0 bases, there was a span of 8 bases. The CDR3 bases are TGTGCCATCAGTGAGGGCCAGACCTCCTACAATGAGCAGTTCTTC. Its translation is CAISEGQTSYNEQFF.

This clone has ten or more counts. The chain has TRBV5-1 and TRBJ2-1; the D gene is possibly TRBD1 (7 bases). Germline assignment: CDR1 SGHRS and CDR2 YFSETQ. V was clipped by 0 bases and J by 10 bases, with 11 bases between them. The CDR3 contains 13 residues. This CDR3 reads CASSLGLGGEQFF. DNA of the CDR3: TGCGCCAGCAGCTTGGGACTAGGGGGCGAGCAGTTCTTC.

The chain employs TRBV7-3 and TRBJ1-5; possibly TRBD1 for D (6 bases). Trimming removed 8 bases at V and 3 bases at J, with 11 bases between. Germline V gene sequence: CDR1 SGHTA, CDR2 FQGTGA. This CDR3 has 13 residues. CDR3 DNA sequence: TGTGCCAGCGTGGACAGCCTCAATCAGCCCCAGCATTTT. Translating it yields CASVDSLNQPQHF. The full variable domain, rest sourced from reference TRBV7-3 and TRBJ1-5, is GAGVSQTPSNKVTEKGKYVELRCDPISGHTALYWYRQSLGQGPEFLIYFQGTGAADDSGLPNDRFFAVRPEGSVSTLKIQRTERGDSAVYLCASVDSLNQPQHFGDGTRLSIL.

In DNA form, the CDR3 reads TGTGCCAGCAGCGTAGGGACAGGGGGCGCACCGGCAGATACGCAGTATTTT. Residues: CASSVGTGGAPADTQYF. The genes are TRBV9 and TRBJ2-3; 11 nucleotides agree with TRBD1. The CDR3 length is 17 residues. The V and J ends lost 0 bases and 4 bases, in that order; junction bases with no gene match: 7. CDR1 is SGDLS, CDR2 YYNGEE, per germline.